The 25 T cell receptor beta chains below come from one sample, sequenced in a study of vaccination and CD4 T cells after COVID-19 (dated 2022 in TCRdb). The method behind the library was PCR. TCRdb names Illumina iSeq 100 as the instrument used. At the Johns Hopkins FTIC core, DNA from the cultured CD4+ T cells underwent TCR sequencing with the Oncomine TCR Beta short-read assay. The raw public data were reprocessed by TCRdb itself: fastp quality trimming at Q25, MiXCR clonotype calling, in-frame beta chains only. Each entry merges the rows of one CDR3 protein and shows their most common DNA and genes. In this sample the table shows over 20,000 distinct CDR3 sequences, roughly 50% of which occur a single time. Around 5% of the sample belongs to the ten largest clones. Antigens for these TCRs are unknown. This sample's treatment or condition label indicates: approximately nine-day PBMC culture with coronavirus spike peptide pools or control peptides (ViraFEST assay).

The sample consisted of CD4+ T cells from blood, cultured in vitro. The receptors were gathered from a human donor who had recovered from COVID-19.

In its sample, this clonotype was seen once. V and J are TRBV5-3 and TRBJ1-2; 7 bases agree with TRBD1. TRBV5-3 is flagged as an ORF with uncertain function. Trimming removed 8 bases from V and 8 bases from J; junction bases left unmatched: 27. CDR3 length: 18 amino acids. The CDR3 DNA reads as TGTGCCAGCAGCGTTTCGTGGGTCCGGGGAATGACAGGGATCGGCTACACCTTC. It translates to CASSVSWVRGMTGIGYTF.

The chain has TRBV25-1 and TRBJ2-5, with TRBD1 matching over 11 bases. The CDR3 totals 16 residues. The junction had 15 bases not matched to a gene; V was cut back by 8 bases and J by 7 bases. Germline CDR1 MGHDK, CDR2 SYGVNS. CDR3 region: CASGWGDRGRTGTQYF. In nucleotides, the CDR3 is TGTGCCAGCGGTTGGGGGGACAGGGGGAGAACTGGGACCCAGTACTTC.

The rearrangement links TRBV2 to TRBJ2-1; 8 positions agree with TRBD2. The CDR3 extends over 17 amino acids. CDR1 and CDR2 (germline): SNHLY, FYNNEI. The trim removed 3 bases at V and 2 bases at J, leaving 9 bases unmatched. The CDR3: CASSDLNGRVPYNEQFF. As DNA, the CDR3 is TGTGCCAGCAGTGATCTGAACGGGAGGGTGCCCTACAATGAGCAGTTCTTC.

The chain uses TRBV30 and TRBJ2-7; 7 bases match TRBD1. This CDR3 region has 14 residues. Germline V gene sequence: CDR1 GTSNPN, CDR2 SVGIG (reference sequence). As DNA, the CDR3 is TGTGCTTCCGTCGGGACAGAGAGCTCCTACGAGCAGTACTTC. It specifies CASVGTESSYEQYF.

The rearrangement links TRBV20-1 to TRBJ2-2; 9 nucleotides line up with TRBD2. The germline gives CDR1 DFQATT, CDR2 SNEGSKA (reference sequence). V lost 3 bases and J lost 5; bases outside the gene matches: 7. The CDR3 sequence is 15 residues long. The CDR3 DNA sequence: TGCAGTGCTAGTATAGCGGGAGAGGGGACCGGGGAGCTGTTTTTT. Its translation is CSASIAGEGTGELFF.

This clonotype was seen only a few times. V is TRBV27 and J is TRBJ1-1; D remains ambiguous. Trimming pared 7 bases from V and 1 base from J, leaving 10 bases between. This CDR3 spans 13 amino acids. The V gene's germline CDR1 is MNHEY and CDR2 SMNVEV (reference sequence). In nucleotides, the CDR3 is TGTGCCAGCACCAGCCGGACGAACACTGAAGCTTTCTTT. Encoded protein: CASTSRTNTEAFF.

This chain uses TRBV19 with TRBJ1-2; D ambiguous. The germline V and J ends were trimmed by 9 bases and 1 base, with 12 bases remaining between them. The CDR3 spans 13 residues. The V gene's germline CDR1 is LNHDA and CDR2 SQIVND (reference sequence). CDR3 residues: CASNGRGNYGYTF. CDR3 bases: TGTGCCAGCAACGGCAGAGGTAACTATGGCTACACCTTC.

V usage is TRBV20-1 and J usage is TRBJ2-7, with 9 bases fitting TRBD2. Trimming removed 0 bases from V and 1 base from J; junction bases left unmatched: 4. The length of the CDR3 is 15 residues. Germline CDR1 DFQATT, CDR2 SNEGSKA (reference sequence). CDR3 bases: TGCAGTGCTAGAGATAGCGGGAGAGTATCCTACGAGCAGTACTTC. Translated, it gives CSARDSGRVSYEQYF.

The chain couples TRBV25-1 to TRBJ1-1; D is uncertain. CDR3 length: 16 amino acids. Germline-derived CDR1 and CDR2 are MGHDK and SYGVNS. Trimming shortened V by 0 bases and J by 1 base, and 12 bases separated the two germline ends. CDR3 DNA: TGTGCCAGCAGTGAATATTCGGGCTCCTCGAACACTGAAGCTTTCTTT. Amino acid sequence: CASSEYSGSSNTEAFF.

The chain carries TRBV28 and TRBJ1-5; no definite D call. The V gene's germline CDR1 is MDHEN and CDR2 SYDVKM. The CDR3 has 11 residues. V lost 4 bases and J 10 bases, leaving 8 bases between the germline ends. CDR3 loop: CASSSTRPQHF. CDR3 DNA: TGTGCCAGCAGTTCCACTCGCCCCCAGCATTTT.

The chain recombines TRBV20-1 with TRBJ1-1; D unclear. Germline V gene data show CDR1 as DFQATT and CDR2 as SNEGSKA (reference sequence). This CDR3 region has 12 residues. The CDR3, as DNA: TGCAGCGCTCGAGTCAAGAACACTGAAGCTTTCTTT. It translates to CSARVKNTEAFF.

This chain connects TRBV5-1 to TRBJ1-2; 8 nucleotides match TRBD1. Trimming cost V 0 bases and J 3 bases; bases outside gene matches: 4. The CDR3 contains 15 residues. Looked up from germline, CDR1 is SGHRS and CDR2 is YFSETQ. The CDR3: CASSLGQGIDYGYTF. The CDR3 coding sequence is TGCGCCAGCAGCTTGGGACAGGGGATTGACTATGGCTACACCTTC.

This clonotype was counted a few times. This chain joins TRBV6-4 and TRBJ1-1, with unresolved D. CDR3 size: 13 residues. Germline lookup yields CDR1 MRHNA and CDR2 SNTAGT. V lost 4 bases, J lost 1 base, and 7 bases lay in between. The CDR3 protein is CASSAQENTEAFF. The CDR3, as DNA: TGTGCCAGCAGTGCCCAGGAGAACACTGAAGCTTTCTTT.

This clonotype was counted only a few times. CDR3 in DNA: TGTGCCTGGAGTCAAGGGGGGCCTCTCCCTGACCCGTCACCCCTCCACTTT. Amino acid sequence: CAWSQGGPLPDPSPLHF. The chain uses TRBV30 and TRBJ1-6, with TRBD1 as a possible D gene (6 bases). CDR1 GTSNPN and CDR2 SVGIG come from the germline V gene (reference sequence). The CDR3 loop spans 17 amino acids. The ends were cut back, 2 bases at V and 10 bases at J, with 24 bases in the middle.

The chain has TRBV27 and TRBJ2-3; 13 bases fit TRBD2. The germline CDR1 and CDR2 sequences are MNHEY and SMNVEV (reference sequence). V gave up 3 bases and J gave up 4 bases; unmatched junction bases: 1. This CDR3 region has 15 residues. The chain's CDR3 is CASSFGLAGADTQYF. Here the CDR3 DNA reads TGTGCCAGCAGTTTCGGACTAGCGGGAGCAGATACGCAGTATTTT.

The rearrangement joins TRBV9 to TRBJ2-3; D is possibly TRBD2 (7 bases). The CDR3 has 12 residues. V dropped 5 bases and J dropped 11 bases, with 15 bases sitting between them. From germline, CDR1 is SGDLS and CDR2 YYNGEE. The CDR3: CASRGGGSWQYF. DNA for the CDR3: TGTGCCAGCAGAGGGGGAGGGAGTTGGCAGTATTTT.

The chain joins TRBV7-2 to TRBJ2-5, with TRBD2 identical over 7 bases. Germline V gene lookup returns CDR1 SGHTA and CDR2 FQGNSA. This CDR3 comprises 12 residues. V shed 4 bases and J 4 bases; nucleotides not matched to a gene: 0. Written as DNA, the CDR3 is TGTGCCAGCAGCTGGGGGGGAGAGACCCAGTACTTC. It is translated as CASSWGGETQYF. The whole variable domain, filled in from reference TRBV7-2 and TRBJ2-5, reads GAGVSQSPSNKVTEKGKDVELRCDPISGHTALYWYRQSLGQGLEFLIYFQGNSAPDKSGLPSDRFSAERTGGSVSTLTIQRTQQEDSAVYLCASSWGGETQYFGPGTRLLVL.

This clonotype has just one count. J is TRBJ2-1 and V is TRBV12-3 or TRBV12-4; 9 bases line up with TRBD1. V was clipped by 6 bases and J by 4 bases; unmatched bases: 4. CDR3 length equals 14 residues. Written as DNA, the CDR3 is TGTGCCAGCAGCCGGGACAGGGAATACAATGAGCAGTTCTTC. It codes for CASSRDREYNEQFF.

This clonotype was detected a few times. The V call is TRBV12-3 or TRBV12-4, the J call TRBJ1-4, with 8 bases that match TRBD1. This CDR3 comprises 16 residues. Germline trimming cut 4 bases from V and 8 bases from J; bases unmatched to any gene: 12. CDR3 sequence: CASSSLGAGTGEKLFF. The CDR3 DNA sequence: TGTGCCAGCAGTTCCCTAGGGGCAGGGACAGGCGAAAAACTGTTTTTT.

The CDR3 bases are TGTGCCACCAGTGACCCTGGGACAGACTATGGCTACACCTTC. This encodes CATSDPGTDYGYTF. The rearrangement links TRBV24-1 to TRBJ1-2; 7 nucleotides align to TRBD1. CDR3 size: 14 residues. Germline V gene lookup returns CDR1 KGHDR and CDR2 SFDVKD. The junction had 4 bases not matched to a gene; V was cut back by 4 bases and J by 3 bases.

In its sample, this clonotype was seen a few times. The J gene is TRBJ2-7, the V gene TRBV10-3; 7 nucleotides agree with TRBD2. After removal of 7 bases from V and 2 bases from J, the junction contained 14 bases not matched to a gene. CDR1 ENHRY and CDR2 SYGVKD come from the germline V gene. CDR3 size: 16 residues. The CDR3: CAITSPGGQGTYEQYF. CDR3 coding DNA: TGTGCCATCACCTCCCCGGGGGGTCAGGGCACCTACGAGCAGTACTTC.

This chain connects TRBV30 to TRBJ1-1, with a tentative D call TRBD1 (5 bases). The V gene lost 3 bases and the J gene lost 3 bases, with 11 bases spanning the gap. The CDR3 is 13 amino acids. CDR1 and CDR2 from the germline V gene are GTSNPN and SVGIG (reference sequence). In DNA, the CDR3 is TGTGCCTGGAGAGAGACAGTATACACTGAAGCTTTCTTT. This codes for CAWRETVYTEAFF.

V is TRBV15 and J is TRBJ1-2, with D perhaps matching TRBD1 (6 bases). Trimming took off 0 bases at V and 8 bases at J, with 16 bases between the two ends. This CDR3 is 15 amino acids long. Germline V gene data show CDR1 as LNHNV and CDR2 as YYDKDF (reference sequence). The DNA for the CDR3 is TGTGCCACCAGCAGAGATATGGGGGGCCCCGGGGGCTACACCTTC. This gives the protein CATSRDMGGPGGYTF.

This chain joins TRBV9 and TRBJ2-5, with 10 bases that match TRBD2. The J segment lost 5 bases and the V segment lost 4 bases, leaving 8 bases of the junction unmatched. CDR3 length: 15 amino acids. From germline, CDR1 is SGDLS and CDR2 YYNGEE. The CDR3 DNA sequence: TGTGCCAGCAGCCTCCAAGCGGGAGGGAAGGAGACCCAGTACTTC. Amino acid sequence: CASSLQAGGKETQYF.

V usage is TRBV6-1 and J usage is TRBJ2-3, with 10 bases identical to TRBD2. This CDR3 contains 16 residues. The V gene end was trimmed by 1 base and the J gene end by 1 base; junction bases not matched to a gene: 2. Germline CDR1 MNHNS, CDR2 SASEGT. The CDR3 sequence: CASSEELAGRTDTQYF. The CDR3, as DNA: TGTGCCAGCAGTGAAGAACTAGCGGGGCGCACAGATACGCAGTATTTT.